The 10 T cell receptor beta chains below all came from one sample that was sequenced in a study of cytomegalovirus exposure and HLA in healthy donors. Researchers ran the PCR with 60 Vbeta and 13 Jbeta primers. Measured with immunoSEQ multiplex PCR; TCRdb has only the in-frame clones, and not every one. The profile covers 150,000 to 200,000 clones, with more than 70% appearing a single time and 6.3% taken by the ten largest. Input material: PBMCs. Every receptor here comes from a male donor in good health and CMV-seropositive.

Here the CDR3 DNA reads TGTGCCAGCAGCTTGGATTCAGGGTTTACGGCAAAACTGTTTTTT. It encodes CASSLDSGFTAKLFF. The chain recombines TRBV5-8 with TRBJ1-4; weak D call: TRBD1 (5 bases). Trimming left V 0 bases short and J 10 bases short, with 16 bases between. There are 15 residues in the CDR3. Germline CDR1 reads SGHTS; CDR2 reads YDEGEE.

The CDR3 region is CASSRYPPYEQYF. The CDR3 DNA follows: TGTGCCAGCAGCCGTTATCCCCCCTACGAGCAGTACTTC. The rearrangement uses TRBV7-9 and TRBJ2-5; D unclear. The closer fit of TRBJ2-7 to the DNA end suggests the J call may be wrong. The CDR3 length is 13 residues. The germline CDR1 and CDR2 sequences are SEHNR and FQNEAQ (reference sequence).

The J gene is TRBJ2-5, the V gene TRBV7-9; 11 bases are shared with TRBD2. Germline CDR1 is SEHNR and CDR2 is FQNEAQ (reference sequence). With 3 bases clipped from V and 1 base from J, the junction kept 4 bases outside the gene matches. This CDR3 has 16 amino acids. The CDR3 loop is CASSFGTSGIQETQYF. The DNA for the CDR3 is TGTGCCAGCAGCTTCGGGACTAGCGGAATCCAAGAGACCCAGTACTTC.

The CDR3 nucleotides read TGTGCCAGCAGCCGCGGGGAGCAGTACTTC. Residues: CASSRGEQYF. The gene calls are TRBV11-3 and TRBJ2-7, with D tentatively TRBD2 (5 bases). Germline V gene data show CDR1 as SGHNT and CDR2 as YENEEA. V shed 5 bases and J shed 7 bases, with 6 bases lying between them. The CDR3 length is 10 residues.

The V call is TRBV5-1, the J call TRBJ2-3; D gene ambiguous. Germline V lookup: CDR1 SGHRS, CDR2 YFSETQ. V was cut by 0 bases and J by 4 bases, with 9 bases left in between. The CDR3 is 14 amino acids. Here the CDR3 reads CASSLGSTADTQYF. The CDR3 DNA reads TGCGCCAGCAGCTTGGGTTCTACGGCAGATACGCAGTATTTT.

This sequence joins TRBV25-1 and TRBJ2-7, with D maybe TRBD1 (5 bases). Trimming left V 1 base short and J 2 bases short, with 6 bases between. CDR1 MGHDK and CDR2 SYGVNS come from the germline V gene. The CDR3 totals 13 residues. The CDR3 loop reads CASSESGPYEQYF. CDR3 nucleotides: TGTGCCAGCAGTGAATCAGGGCCCTACGAGCAGTACTTC.

V is TRBV5-1 and J is TRBJ2-2; 9 nucleotides match TRBD2. This CDR3 comprises 15 residues. V trimming: 1 base; J trimming: 6 bases; junction bases outside the gene matches: 4. The germline CDR1 and CDR2 sequences are SGHRS and YFSETQ. CDR3 bases: TGCGCCAGCAGCTTGATGGCGGGAGGGGCCGGGGAGCTGTTTTTT. It codes for CASSLMAGGAGELFF.

The rearrangement joins TRBV6-1 to TRBJ1-6, with a tentative D call TRBD1 (5 bases). Trimming took 4 bases from V and 8 from J, leaving 12 bases between them. The CDR3 runs to 14 residues. Looked up from germline, CDR1 is MNHNS and CDR2 is SASEGT. The CDR3 sequence is CASSGGLDYSPLHF. For the CDR3, the DNA is TGTGCCAGCAGTGGGGGACTGGATTATTCACCCCTCCACTTT.

This rearrangement joins TRBV9 to TRBJ2-5; 8 bases map to TRBD1. Germline CDR1 and CDR2: SGDLS and YYNGEE. The CDR3 is made up of 16 amino acids. Germline trimming cut 2 bases from V and 5 bases from J; bases unmatched to any gene: 11. The DNA for the CDR3 is TGTGCCAGCAGCGTCTACTCAGGGGGCTTTAAGGAGACCCAGTACTTC. Protein: CASSVYSGGFKETQYF.

The chain links TRBV11-3 to TRBJ1-3; no definite D call. The CDR3 is made up of 11 amino acids. V lost 6 bases and J 7 bases, leaving 7 bases between the germline ends. The germline V gene encodes CDR1 SGHNT and CDR2 YENEEA. DNA of the CDR3: TGTGCCAGCAGACTTCGGAACACCATATATTTT. It encodes CASRLRNTIYF.